Presented here are 6 T cell receptor beta chains from one specimen sequenced in a study of blood T cell repertoires in COVID-19. Sequencing used immunoSEQ multiplex PCR; TCRdb keeps in-frame clones, though not all of them. This table has around 190,000 clones, approximately 80% appearing once. Sample: peripheral blood. These receptors originate from a man in his 60s with acute or convalescent COVID-19.

This chain joins TRBV30 and TRBJ1-1; 9 bases align to TRBD1. Unmatched junction bases numbered 1, after V lost 0 bases and J lost 5 bases. The germline gives CDR1 GTSNPN, CDR2 SVGIG (reference sequence). CDR3 length equals 13 residues. CDR3 DNA: TGTGCCTGGAGTGTACAGGGGGCGACTGAAGCTTTCTTT. This translates into CAWSVQGATEAFF.

The chain links TRBV7-2 to TRBJ1-1, with a tentative D call TRBD1 (5 bases). The CDR3 covers 12 residues. The germline gives CDR1 SGHTA, CDR2 FQGNSA. V was cut by 1 base and J by 10 bases, with 10 bases left in between. CDR3 region: CASSLDRTGAFF. DNA of the CDR3: TGTGCCAGCAGCTTAGACAGGACGGGAGCTTTCTTT.

V and J are TRBV18 and TRBJ2-1; 8 bases fit TRBD2. Germline V gene sequence: CDR1 KGHSH, CDR2 LQKENI. This CDR3 spans 15 amino acids. With 4 bases clipped from V and 3 bases from J, the junction kept 5 bases outside the gene matches. Here the CDR3 reads CASSQTSGGYNEQFF. For the CDR3, the DNA is TGTGCCAGCTCACAAACTAGCGGCGGCTACAATGAGCAGTTCTTC.

The chain is built from TRBV19 and TRBJ1-6; no clear D. Trimming took 5 bases from V and 0 from J, leaving 14 bases between them. The CDR3 has 17 amino acids. Germline assignment: CDR1 LNHDA and CDR2 SQIVND (reference sequence). The DNA of the CDR3 is TGTGCCAGTAGTTTTAACGTACTGAGCTCCTATAATTCACCCCTCCACTTT. Protein sequence: CASSFNVLSSYNSPLHF.

The gene calls are TRBV30 and TRBJ2-7; 8 nucleotides line up with TRBD1. V lost 2 bases, J lost 1 base, and 7 bases stayed unmatched. From germline, CDR1 is GTSNPN and CDR2 SVGIG (reference sequence). The CDR3 is 15 residues long. CDR3 DNA sequence: TGTGCCTGGAGTCGACAGGGGAGGAAGTCCTACGAGCAGTACTTC. Protein sequence: CAWSRQGRKSYEQYF.

The rearrangement joins TRBV5-1 to TRBJ1-4, with a possible D match to TRBD1 (5 bases). V lost 1 base and J lost 7, with 14 bases in between. This CDR3 comprises 15 residues. Germline loops: CDR1 SGHRS, CDR2 YFSETQ. The DNA for the CDR3 is TGCGCCAGCAGCTTGCAGGGCATGGTTGGTGAAAAACTGTTTTTT. It codes for CASSLQGMVGEKLFF.